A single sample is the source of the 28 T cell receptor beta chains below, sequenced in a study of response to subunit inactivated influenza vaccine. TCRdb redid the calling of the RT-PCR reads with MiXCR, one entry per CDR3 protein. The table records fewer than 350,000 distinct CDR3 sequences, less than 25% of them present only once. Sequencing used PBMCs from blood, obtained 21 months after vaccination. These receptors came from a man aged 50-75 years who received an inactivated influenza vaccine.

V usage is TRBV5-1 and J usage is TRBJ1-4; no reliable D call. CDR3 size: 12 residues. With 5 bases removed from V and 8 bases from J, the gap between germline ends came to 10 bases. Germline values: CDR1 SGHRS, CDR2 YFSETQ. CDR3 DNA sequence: TGCGCCAGCAGTGGTACCGGCGAAAAACTGTTTTTT. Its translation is CASSGTGEKLFF.

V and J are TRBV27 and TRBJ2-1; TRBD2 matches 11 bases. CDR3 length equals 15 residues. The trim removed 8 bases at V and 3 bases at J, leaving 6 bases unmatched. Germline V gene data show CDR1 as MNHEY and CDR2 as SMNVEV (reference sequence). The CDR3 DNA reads TGTGCCAGCCGCTCTAGCGGGGGGTACTACAATGAGCAGTTCTTC. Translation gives CASRSSGGYYNEQFF.

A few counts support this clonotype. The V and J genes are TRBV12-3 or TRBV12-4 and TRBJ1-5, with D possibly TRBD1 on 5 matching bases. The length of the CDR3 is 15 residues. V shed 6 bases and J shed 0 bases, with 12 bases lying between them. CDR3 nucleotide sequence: TGTGCCAGCAGAGAGGGGATAGATAGCAATCAGCCCCAGCATTTT. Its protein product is CASREGIDSNQPQHF.

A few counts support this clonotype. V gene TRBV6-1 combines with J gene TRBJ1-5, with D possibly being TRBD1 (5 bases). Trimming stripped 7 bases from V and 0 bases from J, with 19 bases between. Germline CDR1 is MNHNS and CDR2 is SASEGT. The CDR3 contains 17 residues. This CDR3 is CASNPTGLNYSNQPQHF. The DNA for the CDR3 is TGTGCCAGCAACCCGACGGGACTCAATTATAGCAATCAGCCCCAGCATTTT.

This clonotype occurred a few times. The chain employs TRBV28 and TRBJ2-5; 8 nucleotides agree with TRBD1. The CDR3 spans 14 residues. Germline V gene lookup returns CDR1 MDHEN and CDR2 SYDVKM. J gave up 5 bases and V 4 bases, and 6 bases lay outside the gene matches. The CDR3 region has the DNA TGTGCCAGCAGTTCGAGGACAGGGCCGGAGACCCAGTACTTC. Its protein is CASSSRTGPETQYF.

In DNA form, the CDR3 reads TGTGCCAGCAGCTTGGCGGGGACAGGGGCTTTCGGCTACACCTTC. Protein: CASSLAGTGAFGYTF. The rearrangement links TRBV5-4 to TRBJ1-2; 10 nucleotides match TRBD1. The CDR3 runs 15 residues. Germline CDR1 is SGHNT and CDR2 is YYREEE (reference sequence). Trimming took 0 bases from V and 8 from J; bases not matched to a gene: 7. The variable domain in full, with the rest retrieved from reference TRBV5-4 and TRBJ1-2, is ETGVTQSPTHLIKTRGQQVTLRCSSQSGHNTVSWYQQALGQGPQFIFQYYREEENGRGNFPPRFSGLQFPNYSSELNVNALELDDSALYLCASSLAGTGAFGYTFGSGTRLTVV.

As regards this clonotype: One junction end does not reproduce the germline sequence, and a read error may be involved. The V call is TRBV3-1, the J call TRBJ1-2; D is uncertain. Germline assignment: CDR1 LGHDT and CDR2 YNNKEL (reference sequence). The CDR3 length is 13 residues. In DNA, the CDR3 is TGTGCCAGCAGCCAAGGCACGTCCTATGTCTACACCTTC. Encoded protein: CASSQGTSYVYTF.

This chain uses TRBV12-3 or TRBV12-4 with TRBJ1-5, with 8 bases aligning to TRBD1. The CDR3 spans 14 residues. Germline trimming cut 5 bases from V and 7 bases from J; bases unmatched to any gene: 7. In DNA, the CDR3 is TGTGCCAGCAGTACAGGACAGGGACGCCAGCCCCAGCATTTT. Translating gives CASSTGQGRQPQHF.

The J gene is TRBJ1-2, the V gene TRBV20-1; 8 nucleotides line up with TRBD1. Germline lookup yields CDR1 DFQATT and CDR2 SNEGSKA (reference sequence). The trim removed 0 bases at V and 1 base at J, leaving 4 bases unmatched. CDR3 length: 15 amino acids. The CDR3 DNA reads TGCAGTGCTAGAGATCGGACAGGGCTTAACTATGGCTACACCTTC. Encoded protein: CSARDRTGLNYGYTF.

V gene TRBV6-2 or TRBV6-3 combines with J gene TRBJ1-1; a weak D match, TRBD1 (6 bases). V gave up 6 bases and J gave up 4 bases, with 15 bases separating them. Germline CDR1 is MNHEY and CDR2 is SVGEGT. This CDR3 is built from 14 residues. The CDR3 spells CASRGNRVATEAFF. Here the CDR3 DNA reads TGTGCCAGCAGAGGAAACAGGGTCGCCACTGAAGCTTTCTTT.

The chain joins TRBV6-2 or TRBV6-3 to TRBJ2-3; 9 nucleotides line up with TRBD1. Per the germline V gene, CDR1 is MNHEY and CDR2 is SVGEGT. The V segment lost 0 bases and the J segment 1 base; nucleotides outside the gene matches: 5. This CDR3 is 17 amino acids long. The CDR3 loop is CASSYSLRTGGTDTQYF. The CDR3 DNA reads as TGTGCCAGCAGTTACTCCCTTCGGACAGGGGGCACAGATACGCAGTATTTT.

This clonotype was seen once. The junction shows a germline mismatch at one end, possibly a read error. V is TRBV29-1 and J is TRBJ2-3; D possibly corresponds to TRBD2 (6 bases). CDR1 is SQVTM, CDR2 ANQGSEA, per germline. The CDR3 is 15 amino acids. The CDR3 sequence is CSVGPPGGGTDTQYF. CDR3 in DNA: TGCAGCGTAGGACCCCCCGGGGGTGGCACAGATACGCAGTATTTC.

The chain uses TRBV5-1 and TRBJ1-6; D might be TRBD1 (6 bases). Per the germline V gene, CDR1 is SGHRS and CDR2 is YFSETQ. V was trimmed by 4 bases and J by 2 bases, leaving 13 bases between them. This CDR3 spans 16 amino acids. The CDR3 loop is CASSLDRLTYNSPLHF. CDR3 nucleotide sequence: TGCGCCAGCAGCCTAGACAGGCTCACCTATAATTCACCCCTCCACTTT.

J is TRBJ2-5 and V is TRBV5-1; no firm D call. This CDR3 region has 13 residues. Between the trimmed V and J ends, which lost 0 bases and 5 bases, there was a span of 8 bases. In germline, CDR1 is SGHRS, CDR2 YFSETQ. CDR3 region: CASSLDGVETQYF. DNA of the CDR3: TGCGCCAGCAGCTTGGATGGGGTGGAGACCCAGTACTTC. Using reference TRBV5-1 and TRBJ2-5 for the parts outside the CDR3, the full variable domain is KAGVTQTPRYLIKTRGQQVTLSCSPISGHRSVSWYQQTPGQGLQFLFEYFSETQRNKGNFPGRFSGRQFSNSRSEMNVSTLELGDSALYLCASSLDGVETQYFGPGTRLLVL.

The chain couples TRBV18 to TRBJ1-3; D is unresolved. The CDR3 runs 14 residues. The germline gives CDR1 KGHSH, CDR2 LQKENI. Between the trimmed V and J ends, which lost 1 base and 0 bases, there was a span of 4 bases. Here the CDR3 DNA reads TGTGCCAGCTCACCACAGGGCTCTGGAAACACCATATATTTT. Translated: CASSPQGSGNTIYF. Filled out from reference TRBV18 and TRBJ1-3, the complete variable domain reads NAGVMQNPRHLVRRRGQEARLRCSPMKGHSHVYWYRQLPEEGLKFMVYLQKENIIDESGMPKERFSAEFPKEGPSILRIQQVVRGDSAAYFCASSPQGSGNTIYFGEGSWLTVV.

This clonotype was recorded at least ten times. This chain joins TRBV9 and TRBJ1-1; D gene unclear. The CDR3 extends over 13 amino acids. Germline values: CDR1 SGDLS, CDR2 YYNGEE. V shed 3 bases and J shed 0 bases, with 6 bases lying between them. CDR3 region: CASSDTMNTEAFF. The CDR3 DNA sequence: TGTGCCAGCAGCGATACTATGAACACTGAAGCTTTCTTT.

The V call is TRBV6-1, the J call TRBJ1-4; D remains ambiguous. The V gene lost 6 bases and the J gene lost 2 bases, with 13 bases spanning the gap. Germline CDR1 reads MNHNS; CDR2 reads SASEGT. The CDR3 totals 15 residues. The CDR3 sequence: CASRRVEVTNEKLFF. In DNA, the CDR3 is TGTGCCAGCAGGCGGGTAGAGGTGACTAATGAAAAACTGTTTTTT.

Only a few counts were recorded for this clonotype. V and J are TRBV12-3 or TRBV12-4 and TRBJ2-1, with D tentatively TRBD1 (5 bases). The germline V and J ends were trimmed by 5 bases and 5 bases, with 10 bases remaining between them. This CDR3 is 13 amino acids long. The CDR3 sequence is CASSRQLDNEQFF. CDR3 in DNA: TGTGCCAGCAGTCGACAGTTGGACAATGAGCAGTTCTTC.

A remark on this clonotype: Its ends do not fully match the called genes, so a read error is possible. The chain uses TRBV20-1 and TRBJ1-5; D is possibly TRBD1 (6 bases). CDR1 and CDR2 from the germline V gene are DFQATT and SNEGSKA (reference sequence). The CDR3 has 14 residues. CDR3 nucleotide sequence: TGCAGTGCAAAGCAAGGGGGTCGCAATCAGACCCAGCATTTT. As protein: CSAKQGGRNQTQHF.

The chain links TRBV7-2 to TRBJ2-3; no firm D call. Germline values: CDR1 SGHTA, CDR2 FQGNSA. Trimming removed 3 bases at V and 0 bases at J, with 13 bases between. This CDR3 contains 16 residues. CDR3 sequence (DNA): TGTGCCAGCAGCTTTGACACTATCTCTAGCACAGATACGCAGTATTTT. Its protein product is CASSFDTISSTDTQYF.

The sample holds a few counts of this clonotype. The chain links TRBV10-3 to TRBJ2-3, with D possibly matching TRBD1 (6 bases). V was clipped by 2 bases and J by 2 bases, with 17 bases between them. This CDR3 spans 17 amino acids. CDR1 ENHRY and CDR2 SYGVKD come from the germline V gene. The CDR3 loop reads CAISEPESGQNTDTQYF. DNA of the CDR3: TGTGCCATCAGTGAGCCAGAGAGTGGACAGAACACAGATACGCAGTATTTT.

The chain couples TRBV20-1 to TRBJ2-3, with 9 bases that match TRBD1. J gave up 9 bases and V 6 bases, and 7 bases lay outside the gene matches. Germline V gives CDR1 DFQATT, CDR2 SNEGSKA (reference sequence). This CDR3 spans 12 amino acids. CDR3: CSARTDRGTQYF. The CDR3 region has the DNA TGCAGTGCACGGACGGACAGGGGAACGCAGTATTTT.

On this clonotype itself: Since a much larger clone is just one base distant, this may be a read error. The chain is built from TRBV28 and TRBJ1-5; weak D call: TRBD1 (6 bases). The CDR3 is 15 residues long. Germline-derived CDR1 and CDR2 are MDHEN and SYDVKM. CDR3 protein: CASRGTGTYNQLQHF. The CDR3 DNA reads TGTGCCAGCAGGGGCACAGGGACATACAATCAGCTCCAGCATTTT.

The DNA of the CDR3 is TGTGCCAGCAGCAGCTCGGTGGAGGGGGTATCTAGGCAGTACTTC. Translation: CASSSSVEGVSRQYF. This rearrangement joins TRBV6-1 to TRBJ2-7; D tentatively reads TRBD1 or TRBD2 (6 bases each). Germline V CDR1 and CDR2: MNHNS, SASEGT. This CDR3 region has 15 residues. V was shortened by 6 bases and J by 9 bases, with 24 bases between the two germline ends.

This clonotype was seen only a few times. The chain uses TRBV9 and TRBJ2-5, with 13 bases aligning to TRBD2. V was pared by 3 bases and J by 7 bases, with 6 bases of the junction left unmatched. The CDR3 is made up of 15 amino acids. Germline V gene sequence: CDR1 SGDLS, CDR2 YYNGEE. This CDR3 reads CASSAGTSGKGTQYF. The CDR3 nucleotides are TGTGCCAGCAGCGCAGGGACTAGCGGGAAAGGGACCCAGTACTTC.

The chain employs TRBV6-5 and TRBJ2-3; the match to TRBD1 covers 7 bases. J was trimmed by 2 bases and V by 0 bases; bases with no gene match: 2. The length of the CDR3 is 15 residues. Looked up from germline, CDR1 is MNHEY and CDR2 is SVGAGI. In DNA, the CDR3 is TGTGCCAGCAGTTACTCGACAGGGATCACAGATACGCAGTATTTT. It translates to CASSYSTGITDTQYF.

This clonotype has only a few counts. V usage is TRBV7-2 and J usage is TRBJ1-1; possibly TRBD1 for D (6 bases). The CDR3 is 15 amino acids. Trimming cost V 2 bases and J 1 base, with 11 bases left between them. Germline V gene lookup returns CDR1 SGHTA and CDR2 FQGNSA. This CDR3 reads CASSLRGGSNTEAFF. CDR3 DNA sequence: TGTGCCAGCAGCTTAAGAGGGGGTTCGAACACTGAAGCTTTCTTT.

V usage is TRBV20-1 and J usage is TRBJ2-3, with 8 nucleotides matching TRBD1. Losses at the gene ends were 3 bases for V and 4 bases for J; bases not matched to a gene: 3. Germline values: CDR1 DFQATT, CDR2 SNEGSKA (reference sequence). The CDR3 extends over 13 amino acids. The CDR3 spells CSASRQGSDTQYF. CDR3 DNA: TGCAGTGCTAGCAGACAGGGGTCAGATACGCAGTATTTT.